The 30 T cell receptor beta chains below come from one sample, sequenced in a study of blood T cell repertoires in COVID-19. Sequencing used immunoSEQ multiplex PCR; TCRdb keeps in-frame clones, though not all of them. The table lists fewer than 200,000 clones, around 83% of them singletons. The specimen sequenced was peripheral blood. The receptors here all came from a woman aged 65 to 85 who had recovered from COVID-19.

The chain has TRBV13 and TRBJ2-5, with 13 bases that match TRBD2. This CDR3 has 16 amino acids. CDR1 and CDR2 (germline): PRHDT, FYEKMQ (reference sequence). Trimming took 3 bases from V and 7 from J; bases not matched to a gene: 8. CDR3 sequence reads: CASSLGLAGFGGTQYF. CDR3 bases: TGTGCCAGCAGCTTGGGACTAGCGGGATTCGGCGGGACCCAGTACTTC.

The chain employs TRBV10-3 and TRBJ2-7; D gene unclear. The V gene lost 0 bases and the J gene lost 1 base, with 10 bases spanning the gap. CDR1 and CDR2 from the germline V gene are ENHRY and SYGVKD. The CDR3 has 15 amino acids. As DNA, the CDR3 is TGTGCCATCAGTGAGTCGGGTACAGCATCCTACGAGCAGTACTTC. It translates to CAISESGTASYEQYF.

J is TRBJ1-2 and V is TRBV7-9, with 10 bases that match TRBD1. The germline V gene has CDR1 SEHNR and CDR2 FQNEAQ (reference sequence). This CDR3 spans 17 amino acids. The V gene end was trimmed by 4 bases and the J gene end by 4 bases; junction bases not matched to a gene: 12. The CDR3 region is CASSSDRGALLSYGYTF. In nucleotides, the CDR3 is TGTGCCAGCAGCTCGGACAGGGGGGCCCTTCTAAGCTATGGCTACACCTTC.

This chain joins TRBV7-6 and TRBJ2-7, with D tentatively TRBD2 (5 bases). This CDR3 is built from 13 residues. Germline-derived CDR1 and CDR2 are SGHVS and FNYEAQ. Trimming removed 5 bases at V and 2 bases at J, with 10 bases between. The CDR3 DNA reads TGTGCCAGCAGCCACCGCGGGCCCTACGAGCAGTACTTC. As protein: CASSHRGPYEQYF.

This clone was picked up one time. This sequence joins TRBV11-1 and TRBJ2-3; the D gene is possibly TRBD2 (5 bases). CDR3 length: 15 amino acids. V was pared by 4 bases and J by 2 bases, with 13 bases between. Per germline, CDR1 SGHAT and CDR2 FQDESV (reference sequence). CDR3 loop: CASSSRAGDTDTQYF. CDR3 coding DNA: TGTGCCAGCAGCTCTAGGGCGGGCGACACAGATACGCAGTATTTT.

The J gene is TRBJ1-2, the V gene TRBV7-6, with D perhaps matching TRBD1 (6 bases). This CDR3 contains 13 residues. From germline, CDR1 is SGHVS and CDR2 FNYEAQ. V was clipped by 5 bases and J by 8 bases, with 15 bases between them. As DNA, the CDR3 is TGTGCCAGCAGCCAAGAGGGGGTTTCCGGCTACACCTTC. Protein product: CASSQEGVSGYTF.

There are a few counts of this clone. The rearrangement joins TRBV28 to TRBJ2-5; D is perhaps TRBD2 (5 bases). The V gene lost 5 bases and the J gene lost 7 bases, with 17 bases spanning the gap. This CDR3 is 14 amino acids long. The germline CDR1 and CDR2 sequences are MDHEN and SYDVKM. DNA of the CDR3: TGTGCCAGCAGTGCAGCCCACACGGGGAGGACCCAGTACTTC. Residues: CASSAAHTGRTQYF.

This clone turned up a few times. This chain connects TRBV11-2 to TRBJ2-3; the D is unclear. V lost 4 bases to trimming and J lost 5 bases, with 7 bases between them. The CDR3 contains 12 residues. The germline gives CDR1 SGHAT, CDR2 FQNNGV. CDR3 sequence reads: CASSSLGDTQYF. CDR3 sequence (DNA): TGTGCCAGCAGCTCCCTAGGAGATACGCAGTATTTT.

The chain links TRBV3-1 (or the pseudogene TRBV3-2) to TRBJ2-7; tentatively, D is TRBD2 (5 bases). The CDR3 has 14 amino acids. V shed 4 bases and J shed 4 bases, with 14 bases lying between them. Germline CDR1 and CDR2: LGHDT and YNNKEL (reference sequence). CDR3 residues: CASSLGISKYEQYF. The CDR3 DNA is TGTGCCAGCAGCCTCGGGATTTCCAAATACGAGCAGTACTTC.

The CDR3 DNA follows: TGTGCCAGCTCACCACAGACAGTCCTACCTGAAGCTTTCTTT. Translating gives CASSPQTVLPEAFF. The V gene is TRBV18, the J gene TRBJ1-1, with a tentative D call TRBD1 (5 bases). The CDR3 contains 14 residues. The V and J ends lost 1 base and 6 bases respectively, with 12 bases between them. Germline assignment: CDR1 KGHSH and CDR2 LQKENI.

The chain joins TRBV7-8 to TRBJ2-7; the D gene is possibly TRBD1 (5 bases). Germline CDR1 SGHVS, CDR2 FQNEAQ. CDR3 length: 13 residues. Deletions cut 3 bases from V and 4 bases from J, with 10 bases between. CDR3 nucleotides: TGTGCCAGCAGCTTCAGGGAAGTATACGAGCAGTACTTC. As protein: CASSFREVYEQYF.

This chain uses TRBV3-1 (or the pseudogene TRBV3-2) with TRBJ1-1; 9 bases fit TRBD1. V trimming: 2 bases; J trimming: 3 bases; junction bases outside the gene matches: 1. The CDR3 loop spans 14 amino acids. Germline V gene data show CDR1 as LGHDT and CDR2 as YNNKEL (reference sequence). The CDR3 spells CASSQRDRDTEAFF. The DNA of the CDR3 is TGTGCCAGCAGCCAAAGGGACAGGGACACTGAAGCTTTCTTT.

The rearrangement joins TRBV2 to TRBJ1-4; 8 nucleotides match TRBD1. CDR1 is SNHLY and CDR2 is FYNNEI in the germline V gene. V was clipped by 7 bases and J by 8 bases; unmatched bases: 12. This CDR3 has 15 residues. The CDR3 nucleotides are TGTGCCAGCACGCGCGGGACAGGCCGGGGCGAAAAACTGTTTTTT. It codes for CASTRGTGRGEKLFF.

This clone was counted a single time. The V call is TRBV28, the J call TRBJ2-1, with 14 positions matching TRBD2. J gave up 10 bases and V 6 bases, and 11 bases lay outside the gene matches. CDR3 length equals 16 residues. Germline CDR1 reads MDHEN; CDR2 reads SYDVKM. The CDR3: CASSGTSGSPPGEQFF. CDR3 sequence (DNA): TGTGCCAGCAGCGGGACTAGCGGGAGTCCCCCCGGGGAGCAGTTCTTC.

The chain employs TRBV10-3 and TRBJ2-3, with 7 bases identical to TRBD1. CDR3 length: 15 residues. The junction had 12 bases not matched to a gene; V was cut back by 7 bases and J by 5 bases. CDR1 and CDR2 (germline): ENHRY, SYGVKD. CDR3 DNA: TGTGCCATCACCCCCTATGAGGGGGCGAGAGATACGCAGTATTTT. This sequence encodes CAITPYEGARDTQYF.

J is TRBJ2-3 and V is TRBV6-5; a weak D match, TRBD1 (5 bases). The germline V and J ends were trimmed by 5 bases and 3 bases, with 12 bases remaining between them. Per germline, CDR1 MNHEY and CDR2 SVGAGI. CDR3 size: 14 residues. The CDR3 region is CASSSRVGTDTQYF. DNA of the CDR3: TGTGCCAGCAGTAGCAGGGTCGGGACAGATACGCAGTATTTT.

The V and J genes are TRBV9 and TRBJ1-1; TRBD1 is a possible D gene (6 bases). Germline V lookup: CDR1 SGDLS, CDR2 YYNGEE. V was trimmed by 1 base and J by 3 bases, leaving 13 bases between them. There are 15 residues in the CDR3. CDR3: CASSVQGPGDTEAFF. In nucleotides, the CDR3 is TGTGCCAGCAGCGTACAGGGACCAGGGGACACTGAAGCTTTCTTT.

The chain has TRBV19 and TRBJ1-2; 7 positions match TRBD1. Germline V gives CDR1 LNHDA, CDR2 SQIVND (reference sequence). This CDR3 contains 12 residues. The trim removed 5 bases at V and 14 bases at J, leaving 11 bases unmatched. CDR3 DNA sequence: TGTGCCAGTAGTCTTCCCCTAGGGGGCCAGACCTTC. Amino acid sequence: CASSLPLGGQTF.

V is TRBV6-5 and J is TRBJ2-5; possibly TRBD2 for D (6 bases). This CDR3 has 14 residues. Per the germline V gene, CDR1 is MNHEY and CDR2 is SVGAGI. Trimming took off 6 bases at V and 4 bases at J, with 15 bases between the two ends. The CDR3 loop is CASSSGLAGETQYF. Here the CDR3 DNA reads TGTGCCAGCAGCAGCGGGCTAGCCGGAGAGACCCAGTACTTC.

The rearrangement joins TRBV30 to TRBJ2-3; possibly TRBD2 for D (6 bases). Germline V gene data show CDR1 as GTSNPN and CDR2 as SVGIG (reference sequence). V lost 1 base, J lost 3 bases, and 17 bases lay in between. This CDR3 comprises 16 residues. This chain's CDR3 is CAWSGRVGLRTDTQYF. As DNA, the CDR3 is TGTGCCTGGAGTGGGAGGGTGGGACTCCGAACAGATACGCAGTATTTT. Looking up the rest from reference TRBV30 and TRBJ2-3 gives the full variable domain: SQTIHQWPATLVQPVGSPLSLECTVEGTSNPNLYWYRQAAGRGLQLLFYSVGIGQISSEVPQNLSASRPQDRQFILSSKKLLLSDSGFYLCAWSGRVGLRTDTQYFGPGTRLTVL.

J is TRBJ2-3 and V is TRBV6-5; D may be TRBD2 (6 bases). This CDR3 has 15 residues. With 5 bases removed from V and 0 bases from J, the gap between germline ends came to 12 bases. Germline CDR1 reads MNHEY; CDR2 reads SVGAGI. The CDR3 region is CASSTPAGSTDTQYF. The DNA of the CDR3 is TGTGCCAGCAGTACCCCGGCGGGGAGCACAGATACGCAGTATTTT.

Notes on this clone: One end of the junction fails to match germline, which may point to a read error. This chain uses TRBV7-3 with TRBJ2-1; D might be TRBD2 (6 bases). The CDR3 spans 15 residues. Germline-derived CDR1 and CDR2 are SGHTA and FQGTGA. The CDR3 sequence is CASSLTGSSYNEQFF. The CDR3 nucleotides read TGTGCCAGCAGCCTAACCGGGAGCTCCTACAATGAGCAGTTCTTC.

The chain is built from TRBV13 and TRBJ1-1; the D gene is possibly TRBD1 (5 bases). Trimming removed 5 bases at V and 4 bases at J, with 14 bases between. Germline V CDR1 and CDR2: PRHDT, FYEKMQ (reference sequence). The CDR3 extends over 14 amino acids. As DNA, the CDR3 is TGTGCCAGCAGCCTCCCAGCCCAGGGCACTGAAGCTTTCTTT. Translating it yields CASSLPAQGTEAFF.

J is TRBJ1-2 and V is TRBV27; tentatively, D is TRBD1 (6 bases). Germline V gene sequence: CDR1 MNHEY, CDR2 SMNVEV (reference sequence). There are 15 residues in the CDR3. With 0 bases removed from V and 2 bases from J, the gap between germline ends came to 10 bases. The CDR3 spells CASSLSWGPNYGYTF. CDR3 nucleotides: TGTGCCAGCAGTTTATCGTGGGGGCCCAACTATGGCTACACCTTC.

This clone was found once. V is TRBV29-1 and J is TRBJ1-2; the D gene is possibly TRBD1 (6 bases). The V and J ends lost 4 bases and 7 bases respectively, with 16 bases between them. The CDR3 sequence is 13 residues long. Germline lookup yields CDR1 SQVTM and CDR2 ANQGSEA. CDR3 nucleotides: TGCAGCGTTGGGGGCAGGGGCGCGAGTGGCTACACCTTC. Translating it yields CSVGGRGASGYTF.

This clone was detected only once. The chain couples TRBV5-1 to TRBJ1-6; TRBD1 matches 11 bases. This CDR3 contains 14 residues. Germline CDR1 and CDR2: SGHRS and YFSETQ. J was trimmed by 9 bases and V by 6 bases; bases with no gene match: 5. CDR3 sequence (DNA): TGCGCCAGCACCCCGGGACAGGGGGGTTCACCCCTCCACTTT. Its translation: CASTPGQGGSPLHF. Full variable domain (rest looked up from reference TRBV5-1 and TRBJ1-6): KAGVTQTPRYLIKTRGQQVTLSCSPISGHRSVSWYQQTPGQGLQFLFEYFSETQRNKGNFPGRFSGRQFSNSRSEMNVSTLELGDSALYLCASTPGQGGSPLHFGNGTRLTVT.

J is TRBJ1-2 and V is TRBV7-8; 10 nucleotides line up with TRBD1. Germline CDR1 is SGHVS and CDR2 is FQNEAQ. CDR3 size: 15 residues. The ends lost 5 bases at V and 3 bases at J; junction bases unmatched: 6. The CDR3 sequence: CASSPRTGGYYGYTF. CDR3 nucleotide sequence: TGTGCCAGCAGCCCCCGGACAGGGGGGTACTATGGCTACACCTTC.

The V and J genes are TRBV5-6 and TRBJ1-1, with 9 bases lining up with TRBD1. The junction had 8 bases not matched to a gene; V was cut back by 1 base and J by 1 base. The CDR3 spans 17 residues. The germline CDR1 and CDR2 sequences are SGHDT and YYEEEE. CDR3 bases: TGTGCCAGCAGCTTGTTCACAGGGGGCTTTGGGAACACTGAAGCTTTCTTT. This gives the protein CASSLFTGGFGNTEAFF.

The chain joins TRBV28 to TRBJ2-7; D may be TRBD1 (6 bases). Germline loops: CDR1 MDHEN, CDR2 SYDVKM. V was trimmed by 6 bases and J by 6 bases, leaving 21 bases between them. The CDR3 covers 15 residues. The CDR3 sequence is CASRTTRTGWGEQYF. CDR3 DNA sequence: TGTGCCAGCAGGACCACGCGAACAGGGTGGGGCGAGCAGTACTTC.

The chain carries TRBV10-3 and TRBJ1-1; 7 bases match TRBD1. The CDR3 is made up of 14 amino acids. Germline CDR1 reads ENHRY; CDR2 reads SYGVKD. V gave up 6 bases and J gave up 0 bases; unmatched junction bases: 4. CDR3 DNA sequence: TGTGCCATCAGGAGGACAGGCATGAACACTGAAGCTTTCTTT. Protein sequence: CAIRRTGMNTEAFF.